The 32 T cell receptor beta chains reported below all come from one sample, sequenced in a study of response to subunit inactivated influenza vaccine. One entry per CDR3 protein, called by TCRdb with MiXCR from the RT-PCR reads. The sample yields hundreds of thousands of distinct CDR3 sequences, 12% seen once. The sequencing used PBMCs from blood, collected on the day of vaccination. These receptor sequences come from a man between 50 and 59 years old who received an inactivated influenza vaccine.

In this sample, this clonotype turned up many times. The gene calls are TRBV7-2 and TRBJ2-3; 10 bases are a match to TRBD1. From germline, CDR1 is SGHTA and CDR2 FQGNSA. This CDR3 contains 17 residues. J was trimmed by 3 bases and V by 5 bases; bases with no gene match: 11. CDR3 in amino acids: CASSLRDRGRRTDTQYF. As DNA, the CDR3 is TGTGCCAGCAGCCTAAGAGACAGGGGGCGTAGAACAGATACGCAGTATTTT.

This clonotype was counted at least ten times. The chain joins TRBV21-1 to TRBJ2-5; the table gives TRBD2 as D, unverified against the DNA. TRBV21-1 is annotated as a pseudogene. The CDR3 totals 15 residues. The chain's CDR3 is CASSKGRGFQETQYF. The CDR3 DNA is TGTGCCAGCAGCAAGGGGAGGGGATTCCAAGAGACCCAGTACTTC.

The chain employs TRBV20-1 and TRBJ2-1; 8 nucleotides align to TRBD2. J gave up 0 bases and V 8 bases, and 6 bases lay outside the gene matches. CDR1 and CDR2 from the germline V gene are DFQATT and SNEGSKA (reference sequence). The CDR3 contains 14 residues. CDR3 amino acids: CSSLSGSSYNEQFF. As DNA, the CDR3 is TGCAGTTCCTTGAGCGGGAGCTCCTACAATGAGCAGTTCTTC.

V is TRBV20-1 and J is TRBJ1-2, with 10 bases fitting TRBD1. CDR3 length equals 15 residues. CDR1 DFQATT and CDR2 SNEGSKA come from the germline V gene (reference sequence). The ends lost 6 bases at V and 0 bases at J; junction bases unmatched: 7. CDR3 region: CSAQGGQGTNYGYTF. CDR3 coding DNA: TGCAGTGCACAGGGGGGACAGGGGACTAACTATGGCTACACCTTC.

This clonotype occurred a few times. The CDR3 DNA sequence: TGCGCCAGCAGCTTGGGACAGGGGGCGTCCGCCGGGGAGCTGTTTTTT. It yields the protein CASSLGQGASAGELFF. The chain joins TRBV5-1 to TRBJ2-2; TRBD1 agrees at 10 bases. CDR1 and CDR2 (germline): SGHRS, YFSETQ. This CDR3 is 16 amino acids long. The J segment lost 6 bases and the V segment lost 0 bases, leaving 5 bases of the junction unmatched.

This clonotype was counted ten times or more. The chain combines TRBV29-1 with TRBJ1-1; TRBD1 agrees at 7 bases. There are 14 residues in the CDR3. Germline CDR1 SQVTM, CDR2 ANQGSEA. Germline trimming cut 6 bases from V and 1 base from J; bases unmatched to any gene: 8. The CDR3 region has the DNA TGCAGCGTCCGCCTAAGGGACAGGAACACTGAAGCTTTCTTT. Protein product: CSVRLRDRNTEAFF.

This clonotype came up a few times. V usage is TRBV18 and J usage is TRBJ2-6, with D unresolved. CDR3 length equals 16 residues. The V and J ends lost 2 bases and 1 base respectively, with 9 bases between them. From germline, CDR1 is KGHSH and CDR2 LQKENI. CDR3 in amino acids: CASSPGTGSGANVLTF. The DNA of the CDR3 is TGTGCCAGCTCACCAGGAACTGGGTCTGGGGCCAACGTCCTGACTTTC.

The V call is TRBV12-3 or TRBV12-4, the J call TRBJ2-7, with 8 bases matching TRBD2. The V gene end was trimmed by 5 bases and the J gene end by 8 bases; junction bases not matched to a gene: 11. The CDR3 has 14 amino acids. CDR3 DNA sequence: TGTGCCAGCAGTACTAGCGGAACACAGTGGAAGCAGTACTTC. Protein: CASSTSGTQWKQYF.

The table lists this clonotype with a few counts. The chain has TRBV5-1 and TRBJ2-3; 10 bases are shared with TRBD2. The CDR3 spans 14 residues. Germline values: CDR1 SGHRS, CDR2 YFSETQ. V was pared by 7 bases and J by 5 bases, with 7 bases of the junction left unmatched. The CDR3 reads CASAFGTSVDTQYF. Here the CDR3 DNA reads TGCGCCAGCGCCTTTGGGACTAGCGTAGATACGCAGTATTTT.

This chain uses TRBV6-1 with TRBJ2-2; 10 nucleotides match TRBD2. With V trimmed by 6 bases and J by 4 bases, 2 bases remained unmatched. The CDR3 sequence is 14 residues long. CDR1 and CDR2 (germline): MNHNS, SASEGT. The CDR3 DNA is TGTGCCAGCAGACTAGCGGGACGCACCGGGGAGCTGTTTTTT. As protein: CASRLAGRTGELFF.

This chain joins TRBV29-1 and TRBJ2-3; D might be TRBD1 or TRBD2, each matching 5 bases. V was shortened by 3 bases and J by 6 bases, with 13 bases between the two germline ends. Germline V gene sequence: CDR1 SQVTM, CDR2 ANQGSEA. The CDR3 loop spans 13 amino acids. CDR3 coding DNA: TGCAGCGTTGATTTGGGACGCCGGGATACGCAGTATTTT. It is translated as CSVDLGRRDTQYF.

The chain employs TRBV6-5 and TRBJ1-2, with D hard to call. V was clipped by 0 bases and J by 1 base, with 12 bases between them. The CDR3 loop spans 16 amino acids. Germline V CDR1 and CDR2: MNHEY, SVGAGI. CDR3 in DNA: TGTGCCAGCAGTTACTCCCCCCAAACAAGTAACTATGGCTACACCTTC. Its protein product is CASSYSPQTSNYGYTF.

The count of this clonotype is one. The chain recombines TRBV28 with TRBJ2-5, with TRBD2 matching over 11 bases. Germline values: CDR1 MDHEN, CDR2 SYDVKM. CDR3 length equals 15 residues. After removal of 7 bases from V and 4 bases from J, the junction contained 8 bases not matched to a gene. The CDR3 DNA is TGTGCCAGCAATGAACTAGCGGGGGAAGGAGAGACCCAGTACTTC. This gives the protein CASNELAGEGETQYF.

The J gene is TRBJ2-7, the V gene TRBV7-2; TRBD2 aligns across 9 bases. The CDR3 is 13 residues long. V lost 8 bases and J lost 2; bases outside the gene matches: 4. Germline V gene sequence: CDR1 SGHTA, CDR2 FQGNSA. The CDR3 is CASVLAGTYEQYF. CDR3 bases: TGTGCCAGCGTCCTAGCGGGGACCTACGAGCAGTACTTC.

In its sample, this clonotype was seen many times. The chain combines TRBV9 with TRBJ2-1, with D perhaps matching TRBD1 or TRBD2 (7 bases each). Germline V gene data show CDR1 as SGDLS and CDR2 as YYNGEE. The CDR3 is 16 residues long. The V and J ends lost 5 bases and 4 bases respectively, with 19 bases between them. The CDR3 DNA reads TGTGCCAGCAGTTCCAGGGGGGGGACTGCTTACAATGAGCAGTTCTTC. Amino acids: CASSSRGGTAYNEQFF.

This clonotype appeared many times. The chain links TRBV28 to TRBJ2-7; perhaps TRBD2 as D (5 bases). V was cut by 3 bases and J by 3 bases, with 18 bases left in between. Germline assignment: CDR1 MDHEN and CDR2 SYDVKM. CDR3 length: 16 amino acids. Here the CDR3 DNA reads TGTGCCAGCAGTTTCGCCTCCAGCGGTGTGATCTACGAGCAGTACTTC. Translated, it gives CASSFASSGVIYEQYF.

The chain joins TRBV5-1 to TRBJ2-2; weak D call: TRBD1 (5 bases). V was pared by 4 bases and J by 4 bases, with 11 bases between. The CDR3 covers 14 residues. The germline V gene has CDR1 SGHRS and CDR2 YFSETQ. The CDR3 DNA sequence: TGCGCCAGCAGCCCCCTTCAGGGCACCGGGGAGCTGTTTTTT. This encodes CASSPLQGTGELFF.

The chain couples TRBV7-6 to TRBJ2-7; D not certain. CDR3 length: 14 residues. Germline CDR1 SGHVS, CDR2 FNYEAQ. V was pared by 1 base and J by 5 bases, with 12 bases between. The DNA of the CDR3 is TGTGCCAGCAGCTTAGGGGCAGGCGCCCACGAGCAGTACTTC. Amino acid sequence: CASSLGAGAHEQYF.

This clonotype was counted at least ten times. The chain joins TRBV14 to TRBJ2-1, with D maybe TRBD2 (6 bases). This CDR3 spans 15 amino acids. Germline values: CDR1 SGHDN, CDR2 FVKESK. Trimming left V 0 bases short and J 0 bases short, with 6 bases between. This CDR3 reads CASSQEGGSYNEQFF. In DNA form, the CDR3 reads TGTGCCAGCAGCCAAGAGGGGGGCTCCTACAATGAGCAGTTCTTC.

This clonotype has a handful of counts. The rearrangement joins TRBV20-1 to TRBJ1-5; D ambiguous. Germline CDR1 reads DFQATT; CDR2 reads SNEGSKA (reference sequence). This CDR3 has 16 amino acids. V was shortened by 5 bases and J by 1 base, with 18 bases between the two germline ends. The CDR3 protein is CSAPRRGTVSNQPQHF. Written as DNA, the CDR3 is TGCAGTGCTCCCCGTCGCGGCACCGTAAGCAATCAGCCCCAGCATTTT.

The rearrangement links TRBV7-8 to TRBJ2-5; D may be TRBD2 (6 bases). Germline V CDR1 and CDR2: SGHVS, FQNEAQ. The V and J ends lost 0 bases and 7 bases respectively, with 15 bases between them. This CDR3 is 15 amino acids long. The CDR3 DNA follows: TGTGCCAGCAGCTTAGCTTGGCGGGAACTATGGACCCAGTACTTC. Translation: CASSLAWRELWTQYF.

This clonotype showed up just a few times. The chain couples TRBV6-2 or TRBV6-3 to TRBJ2-5; D might be TRBD2 (5 bases). The CDR3 runs 15 residues. Germline assignment: CDR1 MNHEY and CDR2 SVGEGT. Trimming cost V 6 bases and J 2 bases, with 16 bases left between them. CDR3 sequence reads: CASRRLGLTQETQYF. CDR3 sequence (DNA): TGTGCCAGCAGGAGATTAGGACTGACTCAAGAGACCCAGTACTTC.

The chain is built from TRBV5-1 and TRBJ2-5; 9 bases fit TRBD2. Germline V gives CDR1 SGHRS, CDR2 YFSETQ. The J segment lost 5 bases and the V segment lost 1 base, leaving 12 bases of the junction unmatched. The CDR3 has 17 residues. CDR3 nucleotides: TGCGCCAGCAGCTTGCTCGCTAGCGGGAATGGTTTGGAGACCCAGTACTTC. It is translated as CASSLLASGNGLETQYF. The full variable domain, rest sourced from reference TRBV5-1 and TRBJ2-5, is KAGVTQTPRYLIKTRGQQVTLSCSPISGHRSVSWYQQTPGQGLQFLFEYFSETQRNKGNFPGRFSGRQFSNSRSEMNVSTLELGDSALYLCASSLLASGNGLETQYFGPGTRLLVL.

The rearrangement joins TRBV28 to TRBJ2-3; D is ambiguous. This CDR3 has 15 amino acids. V was pared by 2 bases and J by 5 bases, with 14 bases between. Germline lookup yields CDR1 MDHEN and CDR2 SYDVKM. CDR3 sequence: CASSLEGRTGDTQYF. In DNA, the CDR3 is TGTGCCAGCAGTTTAGAAGGCCGAACCGGAGATACGCAGTATTTT.

The sample holds a few counts of this clonotype. The chain links TRBV4-2 to TRBJ2-1; D unresolved. Germline V gene lookup returns CDR1 LGHNA and CDR2 YNFKEQ. The CDR3 is made up of 12 amino acids. V was shortened by 3 bases and J by 6 bases, with 6 bases between the two germline ends. DNA for the CDR3: TGTGCCAGCAGCCAGACCACCAATGAGCAGTTCTTC. As protein: CASSQTTNEQFF.

This clonotype has a handful of counts. The chain couples TRBV11-2 to TRBJ2-7, with 8 bases fitting TRBD2. Germline loops: CDR1 SGHAT, CDR2 FQNNGV. This CDR3 is built from 16 residues. V lost 5 bases, J lost 3 bases, and 12 bases stayed unmatched. The CDR3 DNA sequence: TGTGCCAGCAGCGATACTAGTGCAGCGGGGGACTACGAGCAGTACTTC. Encoded protein: CASSDTSAAGDYEQYF. Filled out from reference TRBV11-2 and TRBJ2-7, the complete variable domain reads EAGVAQSPRYKIIEKRQSVAFWCNPISGHATLYWYQQILGQGPKLLIQFQNNGVVDDSQLPKDRFSAERLKGVDSTLKIQPAKLEDSAVYLCASSDTSAAGDYEQYFGPGTRLTVT.

The chain is built from TRBV7-2 and TRBJ2-7; TRBD2 agrees at 10 bases. This CDR3 is 15 amino acids long. The junction had 8 bases not matched to a gene; V was cut back by 5 bases and J by 4 bases. Germline values: CDR1 SGHTA, CDR2 FQGNSA. CDR3: CASSDQAGGPYEQYF. The CDR3, as DNA: TGTGCCAGCAGCGACCAAGCGGGAGGGCCATACGAGCAGTACTTC.

This clonotype was seen more than once but under ten times. The rearrangement links TRBV20-1 to TRBJ2-3, with a weak D call TRBD2 (6 bases). The CDR3 has 15 residues. Trimming cost V 5 bases and J 2 bases, with 17 bases left between them. Per the germline V gene, CDR1 is DFQATT and CDR2 is SNEGSKA (reference sequence). The CDR3 loop is CSAQAPLANTDTQYF. The CDR3 nucleotides read TGCAGTGCTCAAGCACCCCTAGCGAACACAGATACGCAGTATTTT.

The table lists this clonotype with many counts. The chain is built from TRBV5-1 and TRBJ2-7; 10 positions agree with TRBD2. Germline CDR1 SGHRS, CDR2 YFSETQ. This CDR3 contains 17 residues. V dropped 1 base and J dropped 2; count of bases not matched to a gene: 9. The CDR3 region is CASSLRSSGSLAYEQYF. CDR3 in DNA: TGCGCCAGCAGCTTGAGGTCTAGCGGGAGCCTAGCCTACGAGCAGTACTTC.

In this sample, this clonotype turned up many times. This chain connects TRBV20-1 to TRBJ1-1; D might be TRBD1 (6 bases). V was clipped by 3 bases and J by 4 bases, with 15 bases between them. The length of the CDR3 is 14 residues. CDR1 and CDR2 from the germline V gene are DFQATT and SNEGSKA (reference sequence). The CDR3 reads CSASHPRGATEAFF. CDR3 coding DNA: TGCAGTGCTAGTCACCCCAGGGGTGCCACTGAAGCTTTCTTT.

The chain combines TRBV4-3 with TRBJ2-2; D remains ambiguous. Trimming removed 9 bases from V and 5 bases from J, with 25 bases in between. This CDR3 region has 17 residues. The V gene's germline CDR1 is LGHNA and CDR2 YSLEER. The CDR3 sequence: CARSRGAKGIGTGELFF. In DNA form, the CDR3 reads TGCGCCAGGAGTCGTGGTGCTAAGGGAATCGGGACCGGGGAGCTGTTTTTT.

This clonotype was detected only a few times. The V and J genes are TRBV9 and TRBJ1-4, with D uncertain. Deletions cut 2 bases from V and 6 bases from J, with 14 bases between. Germline CDR1 and CDR2: SGDLS and YYNGEE. The CDR3 is 15 amino acids. CDR3 DNA: TGTGCCAGCAGCGTGAGACCCGAGCCGTATGAAAAACTGTTTTTT. This encodes CASSVRPEPYEKLFF.